A single sample gave rise to the 2 T cell receptor beta chains below, sequenced in a study of control samples from healthy donors and cancer patients. The repertoire was sequenced with immunoSEQ multiplex PCR; TCRdb's copy has only in-frame clones and lacks some. The top ten hold approximately 2.7% of the sample, which has 100,000 to 150,000 clones, about 93% seen once. Sequenced material: blood. These receptors were taken from a man aged 18 to 29 in good health.

The CDR3 coding sequence is TGTGCCACCAGCAGAGACAAGCGGGGGATCACAGATACGCAGTATTTT. This sequence encodes CATSRDKRGITDTQYF. V usage is TRBV15 and J usage is TRBJ2-3; 8 nucleotides align to TRBD2. This CDR3 spans 16 amino acids. The J segment lost 2 bases and the V segment lost 0 bases, leaving 4 bases of the junction unmatched. Germline CDR1 is LNHNV and CDR2 is YYDKDF (reference sequence).

This rearrangement joins TRBV9 to TRBJ2-3; TRBD2 might be the D (6 bases). CDR3 length: 15 residues. Germline CDR1 and CDR2: SGDLS and YYNGEE. The germline V and J ends were trimmed by 2 bases and 1 base, with 11 bases remaining between them. CDR3 sequence (DNA): TGTGCCAGCAGCGTGGTGGGGGGAGGCACAGATACGCAGTATTTT. Residues: CASSVVGGGTDTQYF. The entire variable domain, with the rest obtained from reference TRBV9 and TRBJ2-3, is as follows: DSGVTQTPKHLITATGQRVTLRCSPRSGDLSVYWYQQSLDQGLQFLIQYYNGEERAKGNILERFSAQQFPDLHSELNLSSLELGDSALYFCASSVVGGGTDTQYFGPGTRLTVL.